This T cell receptor (beta chain) appears in the sequencing data of a study of T cells after yellow fever vaccination. Whole-study findings and limits: High-abundance clonotypes from the bulk population could contaminate FACS-sorted repertoires.

The table lists this clonotype with many counts. What it recognizes is unknown. TCRdb re-called the 5' RACE reads through MiXCR, storing one row per CDR3 protein. The profile shows hundreds of thousands of distinct CDR3 sequences, 8.7% of them singletons. This CDR3 spans 15 amino acids. Germline V gene lookup returns CDR1 SGDLS and CDR2 YYNGEE. The ends lost 1 base at V and 6 bases at J; junction bases unmatched: 5. The starting material was PBMCs, obtained on the day of the first yellow fever vaccination. This sequence originates from a man younger than 35 who received the YFV17D yellow fever vaccine. This chain joins TRBV9 and TRBJ2-1; TRBD2 aligns across 9 bases. The CDR3 DNA sequence: TGTGCCAGCAGCGTAACGGCGGGGGGGTTCAATGAGCAGTTCTTC. Its translation: CASSVTAGGFNEQFF.